The T cell receptor beta chain described here comes from a study of blood T cell repertoires in COVID-19. Study background: The United States, Italy and Spain supplied acute and convalescent COVID-19 samples. PBMCs, B-cell-depleted T cells, or T cells were the source of the cDNA or gDNA that made up the material.

Exposed participants came across a COVID-19 case within 2 weeks before study entry. The protocol was immunoSEQ multiplex PCR, while the TCRdb copy is restricted to in-frame clones and leaves out a portion. The table has about 300,000 clones, about 85% seen once. The specimen was PBMCs or T cells enriched from blood (not recorded which). This TCR derives from a woman aged 25 to 39 who had been exposed to COVID-19.

The CDR3 reads CASTSNGLMNTEAFF. For the CDR3, the DNA is TGTGCCAGCACCTCAAATGGCCTCATGAACACTGAAGCTTTCTTT. V and J are TRBV27 and TRBJ1-1, with unresolved D. The V gene's germline CDR1 is MNHEY and CDR2 SMNVEV (reference sequence). The CDR3 has 15 amino acids. Trimming pared 7 bases from V and 0 bases from J, leaving 15 bases between.